The 23 T cell receptor beta chains below were found in one sample sequenced in a study of blood T cells in healthy people across ages. Sample-barcoded 5' priming and a J-beta primer mix drove a second PCR of 7 to 11 cycles. TCRdb itself ran the 5' RACE reads through MiXCR, one entry per CDR3 protein. The repertoire holds over 1,300,000 distinct CDR3 sequences, with 55% to 75% as singletons. What was sequenced was blood. The receptors come from a man between 18 and 35 years old in good health.

This clonotype was seen a few times. V gene TRBV6-1 combines with J gene TRBJ1-2; 7 bases are shared with TRBD1. V dropped 6 bases and J dropped 6; count of bases not matched to a gene: 7. Looked up from germline, CDR1 is MNHNS and CDR2 is SASEGT. The CDR3 has 13 residues. The CDR3 nucleotides read TGTGCCAGCAGGATCGGGACAGAGGATGGCTACACCTTC. Its protein product is CASRIGTEDGYTF.

The chain joins TRBV2 to TRBJ2-6, with 8 bases fitting TRBD1. Germline V gene lookup returns CDR1 SNHLY and CDR2 FYNNEI. The CDR3 is made up of 17 amino acids. V dropped 7 bases and J dropped 0; count of bases not matched to a gene: 8. The CDR3 sequence: CASKSTGDFSGANVLTF. The CDR3 DNA follows: TGTGCCAGCAAGTCGACAGGGGACTTCTCTGGGGCCAACGTCCTGACTTTC.

This chain uses TRBV11-2 with TRBJ2-7; D may match TRBD1 or TRBD2 (7 bases each). The CDR3 runs to 17 residues. Trimming removed 5 bases from V and 2 bases from J, with 22 bases in between. Germline V CDR1 and CDR2: SGHAT, FQNNGV. This chain's CDR3 is CASSTYERDSRPYEQYF. For the CDR3, the DNA is TGTGCCAGCAGCACCTACGAGCGGGACAGTCGACCCTACGAGCAGTACTTC.

This clonotype was counted only a few times. The chain joins TRBV20-1 to TRBJ2-2, with D hard to call. V lost 0 bases and J lost 7, with 9 bases in between. The CDR3 is 13 residues long. Germline V gene lookup returns CDR1 DFQATT and CDR2 SNEGSKA (reference sequence). The CDR3, as DNA: TGCAGTGCTAGAGATATGGTGGGCGGGGAGCTGTTTTTT. Translating it yields CSARDMVGGELFF.

This clonotype was seen more than once but under ten times. The chain carries TRBV6-1 and TRBJ1-2, with a possible D match to TRBD1 (5 bases). Trimming took 2 bases from V and 4 from J, leaving 11 bases between them. The CDR3 runs 14 residues. Germline V gene data show CDR1 as MNHNS and CDR2 as SASEGT. CDR3 DNA: TGTGCCAGCAGTGAACTGGAGGGGATCTATGGCTACACCTTC. This translates into CASSELEGIYGYTF.

This chain joins TRBV5-4 and TRBJ2-7, with 7 bases lining up with TRBD2. The J segment lost 2 bases and the V segment lost 4 bases, leaving 12 bases of the junction unmatched. Germline loops: CDR1 SGHNT, CDR2 YYREEE (reference sequence). The CDR3 totals 16 residues. CDR3 sequence reads: CASSPGGGRLTYEQYF. CDR3 nucleotides: TGTGCCAGCAGCCCGGGAGGCGGGAGACTCACCTACGAGCAGTACTTC.

This chain connects TRBV5-1 to TRBJ2-4; 10 bases fit TRBD1. The J call is uncertain, as TRBJ2-7 better fits the DNA end. Germline V gene lookup returns CDR1 SGHRS and CDR2 YFSETQ. CDR3 size: 15 residues. The CDR3 reads CASSSLGQGDYEQYF. The CDR3 DNA sequence: TGCGCCAGCAGCTCTCTCGGACAGGGGGACTACGAGCAGTACTTC.

The chain links TRBV3-1 to TRBJ2-5; D remains ambiguous. Trimming left V 4 bases short and J 1 base short, with 13 bases between. Germline V lookup: CDR1 LGHDT, CDR2 YNNKEL (reference sequence). This CDR3 contains 15 residues. The CDR3 DNA sequence: TGTGCCAGCAGCCCCTTTAACTATCCCCAAGAGACCCAGTACTTC. Amino acid sequence: CASSPFNYPQETQYF.

This chain joins TRBV4-1 and TRBJ2-7, with TRBD2 matching over 11 bases. The V segment lost 4 bases and the J segment 2 bases; nucleotides outside the gene matches: 4. Germline V gives CDR1 MGHRA, CDR2 YSYEKL. The CDR3 sequence is 15 residues long. The CDR3 loop reads CASSRMTSGAYEQYF. The CDR3 bases are TGCGCCAGCAGCCGAATGACTAGCGGGGCCTACGAGCAGTACTTC.

V is TRBV20-1 and J is TRBJ2-1; 9 bases fit TRBD1. The CDR3 is 15 amino acids. Trimming at V came to 7 bases and at J to 6 bases, leaving 13 bases not matched to a gene. The V gene's germline CDR1 is DFQATT and CDR2 SNEGSKA (reference sequence). CDR3 sequence: CSGRDGDRDFNEQFF. The CDR3 DNA is TGCAGTGGAAGAGATGGGGACAGGGATTTCAATGAGCAGTTCTTC.

This chain uses TRBV28 with TRBJ2-3; 13 positions agree with TRBD2. Trimming removed 6 bases from V and 2 bases from J; junction bases left unmatched: 5. The germline gives CDR1 MDHEN, CDR2 SYDVKM. CDR3 length equals 16 residues. The CDR3 reads CASRAGTSGATDTQYF. The CDR3 DNA reads as TGTGCCAGCAGAGCGGGGACTAGCGGGGCCACAGATACGCAGTATTTT.

CDR3: CASTHFAGGNGYTF. CDR3 coding DNA: TGTGCCAGCACCCACTTTGCGGGAGGGAATGGCTACACCTTC. The chain joins TRBV6-6 to TRBJ1-2; no clear D gene. Per germline, CDR1 MNHNY and CDR2 SVGAGI (reference sequence). The CDR3 length is 14 residues. Trimming took 7 bases from V and 6 from J, leaving 18 bases between them.

The chain joins TRBV5-1 to TRBJ1-6; a weak D match, TRBD1 (5 bases). The CDR3 has 14 amino acids. CDR1 SGHRS and CDR2 YFSETQ come from the germline V gene. V was trimmed by 5 bases and J by 9 bases, leaving 15 bases between them. CDR3 DNA sequence: TGCGCCAGCAGACCTTGGGACGACGGTTCACCCCTCCACTTT. Protein: CASRPWDDGSPLHF.

The V call is TRBV12-3 or TRBV12-4, the J call TRBJ1-2; D is ambiguous. The CDR3 consists of 13 residues. V gave up 5 bases and J gave up 4 bases, with 11 bases separating them. The CDR3 DNA is TGTGCCAGCAGTAATGGTAACATCTATGGCTACACCTTC. Its protein product is CASSNGNIYGYTF.

This chain connects TRBV11-2 to TRBJ2-7, with 16 bases that match TRBD2. V was clipped by 5 bases and J by 4 bases; unmatched bases: 2. The CDR3 covers 15 residues. Germline CDR1 and CDR2: SGHAT and FQNNGV. CDR3 nucleotides: TGTGCCAGCAGCAAGGGACTAGCGGGGGGGTACGAGCAGTACTTC. Its translation: CASSKGLAGGYEQYF. Together with reference TRBV11-2 and TRBJ2-7, the CDR3 gives the full variable domain: EAGVAQSPRYKIIEKRQSVAFWCNPISGHATLYWYQQILGQGPKLLIQFQNNGVVDDSQLPKDRFSAERLKGVDSTLKIQPAKLEDSAVYLCASSKGLAGGYEQYFGPGTRLTVT.

The chain links TRBV7-9 to TRBJ2-5; no clear D gene. Germline values: CDR1 SEHNR, CDR2 FQNEAQ (reference sequence). With 2 bases removed from V and 5 bases from J, the gap between germline ends came to 9 bases. The CDR3 is 13 residues long. The CDR3 here is CASSLRRRETQYF. The CDR3 bases are TGTGCCAGCAGCTTAAGGCGGCGGGAGACCCAGTACTTC. Full variable domain (missing parts from reference TRBV7-9 and TRBJ2-5): DTGVSQNPRHKITKRGQNVTFRCDPISEHNRLYWYRQTLGQGPEFLTYFQNEAQLEKSRLLSDRFSAERPKGSFSTLEIQRTEQGDSAMYLCASSLRRRETQYFGPGTRLLVL.

The J gene is TRBJ2-1, the V gene TRBV7-9; weak D call: TRBD2 (6 bases). Germline V gene data show CDR1 as SEHNR and CDR2 as FQNEAQ (reference sequence). The CDR3 length is 16 residues. V shed 3 bases and J shed 4 bases, with 16 bases lying between them. CDR3 in DNA: TGTGCCAGCAGCTTTACCCCGGGAGTAGGTTACAATGAGCAGTTCTTC. It codes for CASSFTPGVGYNEQFF.

This clonotype was observed once. This chain links TRBV12-3 or TRBV12-4 with TRBJ1-2; D is perhaps TRBD1 (5 bases). V dropped 3 bases and J dropped 4 bases, with 15 bases sitting between them. This CDR3 is built from 15 residues. CDR3 in amino acids: CASSLQGQGGYGYTF. CDR3 sequence (DNA): TGTGCCAGCAGTTTGCAGGGCCAGGGTGGCTATGGCTACACCTTC.

Only one count was recorded for this clonotype. The V and J genes are TRBV12-3 or TRBV12-4 and TRBJ1-6; D is undetermined. V lost 8 bases and J 13 bases, leaving 15 bases between the germline ends. The CDR3 consists of 12 residues. The CDR3 sequence: CASRARRGPLHF. The CDR3 bases are TGTGCCAGCCGGGCGAGAAGAGGGCCCCTCCACTTT.

In DNA form, the CDR3 reads TGCGCCAGCAGCCACGACAGGGGCGGCACCGGGGAGCTGTTTTTT. Translating it yields CASSHDRGGTGELFF. The J gene is TRBJ2-2, the V gene TRBV5-1; TRBD1 aligns across 8 bases. Unmatched junction bases numbered 6, after V lost 4 bases and J lost 4 bases. The CDR3 consists of 15 residues. Germline CDR1 SGHRS, CDR2 YFSETQ. Variable domain in full (rest from reference TRBV5-1 and TRBJ2-2): KAGVTQTPRYLIKTRGQQVTLSCSPISGHRSVSWYQQTPGQGLQFLFEYFSETQRNKGNFPGRFSGRQFSNSRSEMNVSTLELGDSALYLCASSHDRGGTGELFFGEGSRLTVL.

V usage is TRBV4-1 and J usage is TRBJ1-4; D ambiguous. Germline V lookup: CDR1 MGHRA, CDR2 YSYEKL. The CDR3 contains 15 residues. Trimming removed 0 bases from V and 8 bases from J, with 13 bases in between. The CDR3 sequence is CASSQDSPGPEKLFF. In DNA, the CDR3 is TGCGCCAGCAGCCAAGATAGTCCAGGCCCCGAAAAACTGTTTTTT.

CDR3 bases: TGTGCCAGCAGTTTGGAGGGGAGGGCCATTGATGAGCAGTTCTTC. Translating it yields CASSLEGRAIDEQFF. V and J are TRBV27 and TRBJ2-1, with TRBD2 identical over 7 bases. Germline V gives CDR1 MNHEY, CDR2 SMNVEV (reference sequence). V lost 3 bases, J lost 8 bases, and 10 bases stayed unmatched. This CDR3 comprises 15 residues.

This clonotype was picked up a small number of times. J is TRBJ2-7 and V is TRBV5-1; 7 positions match TRBD1. The germline gives CDR1 SGHRS, CDR2 YFSETQ. Trimming removed 3 bases from V and 3 bases from J; junction bases left unmatched: 6. This CDR3 region has 14 residues. This CDR3 is CASSSLTGNYEQYF. CDR3 sequence (DNA): TGCGCCAGCAGCTCTTTGACAGGGAACTACGAGCAGTACTTC.